A single sample gave rise to the 9 T cell receptor beta chains below, sequenced in a study of blood T cell repertoires in COVID-19. The protocol was immunoSEQ multiplex PCR, while the TCRdb copy is restricted to in-frame clones and leaves out a portion. The table includes about 280,000 clones, under 90% detected once. Sequencing was performed on peripheral blood. Receptors were obtained from a woman aged 45-65 years who had recovered from COVID-19.

The chain uses TRBV27 and TRBJ1-2; TRBD1 agrees at 7 bases. The V segment lost 5 bases and the J segment 4 bases; nucleotides outside the gene matches: 7. CDR1 is MNHEY and CDR2 is SMNVEV in the germline V gene (reference sequence). The CDR3 spans 14 residues. For the CDR3, the DNA is TGTGCCAGCAGTACAGACAGGGCTAGCTATGGCTACACCTTC. It yields the protein CASSTDRASYGYTF.

This rearrangement joins TRBV28 to TRBJ1-4, with D unclear. Trimming took off 6 bases at V and 12 bases at J, with 11 bases between the two ends. This CDR3 has 11 residues. CDR1 and CDR2 from the germline V gene are MDHEN and SYDVKM. In nucleotides, the CDR3 is TGTGCCAGCAGCCTCGATTCGGAACTGTTTTTT. It is translated as CASSLDSELFF.

This clone occurred once. The gene calls are TRBV12-3 or TRBV12-4 and TRBJ1-4; TRBD1 is a possible D gene (6 bases). CDR3 length equals 12 residues. The V end was cut by 6 bases, the J end by 8 bases, with 10 bases between. The CDR3 spells CASSRDIEKLFF. The CDR3 DNA follows: TGTGCCAGCAGCCGGGACATCGAAAAACTGTTTTTT.

The V call is TRBV28, the J call TRBJ1-2; a weak D match, TRBD1 (6 bases). Germline CDR1 and CDR2: MDHEN and SYDVKM. This CDR3 has 17 residues. Trimming stripped 2 bases from V and 1 base from J, with 17 bases between. The CDR3 spells CASSLEGESHRNYGYTF. In DNA form, the CDR3 reads TGTGCCAGCAGTTTAGAGGGGGAGTCACATCGTAACTATGGCTACACCTTC.

The J gene is TRBJ1-5, the V gene TRBV19; TRBD1 aligns across 7 bases. The J segment lost 3 bases and the V segment lost 6 bases, leaving 11 bases of the junction unmatched. The CDR3 extends over 16 amino acids. Germline CDR1 reads LNHDA; CDR2 reads SQIVND (reference sequence). The CDR3 DNA is TGTGCCAGTAGCACAGCCGGGACAGCACACAATCAGCCCCAGCATTTT. This translates into CASSTAGTAHNQPQHF.

The chain joins TRBV4-2 to TRBJ2-3, with 12 bases that match TRBD2. V shed 4 bases and J 0 bases; nucleotides not matched to a gene: 17. CDR1 and CDR2 (germline): LGHNA, YNFKEQ. CDR3 length: 21 residues. The CDR3 sequence: CASSLRAGTSGYTTSTDTQYF. The CDR3 DNA follows: TGTGCCAGCAGCCTACGGGCGGGGACTAGCGGGTATACAACTAGCACAGATACGCAGTATTTT.

This chain connects TRBV3-1 (or the pseudogene TRBV3-2) to TRBJ2-7; the match to TRBD2 covers 8 bases. Germline CDR1 is LGHDT and CDR2 is YNNKEL (reference sequence). The CDR3 runs 14 residues. The V segment lost 5 bases and the J segment 3 bases; nucleotides outside the gene matches: 6. For the CDR3, the DNA is TGTGCCAGCAGCTCCCCGGGACTAGTCTACGAGCAGTACTTC. It yields the protein CASSSPGLVYEQYF.

The rearrangement links TRBV4-2 to TRBJ2-7, with a weak D call TRBD2 (5 bases). Trimming cost V 0 bases and J 0 bases, with 21 bases left between them. From germline, CDR1 is LGHNA and CDR2 YNFKEQ. The CDR3 sequence is 19 residues long. CDR3 protein: CASSQDWGASHPSSYEQYF. In DNA, the CDR3 is TGTGCCAGCAGCCAAGATTGGGGAGCTTCCCATCCCAGCTCCTACGAGCAGTACTTC.

The chain links TRBV30 to TRBJ2-1, with D maybe TRBD2 (6 bases). Trimming left V 3 bases short and J 4 bases short, with 19 bases between. Per germline, CDR1 GTSNPN and CDR2 SVGIG (reference sequence). The CDR3 extends over 16 amino acids. The DNA of the CDR3 is TGTGCCTGGAGAAAAACTGGAGGGTATCGTTACAATGAGCAGTTCTTC. This sequence encodes CAWRKTGGYRYNEQFF.